The entry below describes one T cell receptor (beta chain). This sample was taken from a study of blood T cell repertoires in COVID-19. Study in general: There were acute and convalescent COVID-19 samples, and they came from the United States, Italy and Spain. From T cells, B-cell-depleted T cells, or PBMCs came the material, which was cDNA or gDNA.

The CDR3 is made up of 15 amino acids. V shed 7 bases, J shed 5 bases, and the junction held 9 bases outside the gene matches. In germline, CDR1 is MNHEY, CDR2 SVGAGI. Methods used by the authors: Quantification of nucleated cells was approximated via reference gene primer amplification. Assay: immunoSEQ multiplex PCR; the TCRdb copy retains only in-frame clones and omits some. For V, J and clone size, that table is used; D and trimming come from the DNA. Of hundreds of thousands of clones in the sample, 86% were seen once. The sequence derives from a woman aged 25 to 39 with active or convalescent COVID-19. The gene calls are TRBV6-5 and TRBJ2-5; 11 bases are a match to TRBD1. Source material: peripheral blood. The CDR3 loop is CASTRGQGVGETQYF. CDR3 bases: TGTGCCAGCACACGGGGACAGGGGGTCGGGGAGACCCAGTACTTC.